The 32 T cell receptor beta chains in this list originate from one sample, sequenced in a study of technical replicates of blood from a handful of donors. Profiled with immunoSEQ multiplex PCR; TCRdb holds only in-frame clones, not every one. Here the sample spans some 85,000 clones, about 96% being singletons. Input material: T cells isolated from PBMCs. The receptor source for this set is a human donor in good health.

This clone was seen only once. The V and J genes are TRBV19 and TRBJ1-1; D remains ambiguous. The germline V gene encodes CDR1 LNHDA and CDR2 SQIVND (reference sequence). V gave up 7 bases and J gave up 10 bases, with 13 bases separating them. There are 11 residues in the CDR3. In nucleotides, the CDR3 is TGTGCCAGTAAGGAGAGGGAGGTAGCTTTCTTT. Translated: CASKEREVAFF.

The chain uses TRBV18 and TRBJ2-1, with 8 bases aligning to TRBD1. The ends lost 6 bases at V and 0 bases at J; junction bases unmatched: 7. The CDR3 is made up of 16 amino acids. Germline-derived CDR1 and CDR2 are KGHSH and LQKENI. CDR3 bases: TGTGCCAGCTCCCCAGGGGGCAGTCGCTCCTACAATGAGCAGTTCTTC. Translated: CASSPGGSRSYNEQFF.

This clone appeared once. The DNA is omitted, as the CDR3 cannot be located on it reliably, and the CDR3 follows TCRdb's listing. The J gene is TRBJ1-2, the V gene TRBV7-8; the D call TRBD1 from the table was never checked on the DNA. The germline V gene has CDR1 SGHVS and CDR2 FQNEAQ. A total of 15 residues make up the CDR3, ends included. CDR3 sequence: CASSPVVGQGAGNTF.

The CDR3 protein is CASSLQGSNQPQHF. Here the CDR3 DNA reads TGTGCCAGCAGTCTCCAGGGAAGCAATCAGCCCCAGCATTTT. The gene calls are TRBV6-6 and TRBJ1-5; tentatively, D is TRBD1 (5 bases). This CDR3 has 14 residues. Germline V lookup: CDR1 MNHNY, CDR2 SVGAGI (reference sequence). Trimming removed 5 bases at V and 1 base at J, with 9 bases between.

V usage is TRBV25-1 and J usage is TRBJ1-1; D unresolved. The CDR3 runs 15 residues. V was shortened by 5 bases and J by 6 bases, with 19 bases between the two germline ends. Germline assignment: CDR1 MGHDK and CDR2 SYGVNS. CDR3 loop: CASSRIEREIAEAFF. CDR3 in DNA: TGTGCCAGCAGTCGAATAGAAAGGGAGATCGCTGAAGCTTTCTTT.

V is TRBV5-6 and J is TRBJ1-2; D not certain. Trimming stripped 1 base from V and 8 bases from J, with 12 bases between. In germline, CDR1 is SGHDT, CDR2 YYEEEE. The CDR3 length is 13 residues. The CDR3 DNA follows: TGTGCCAGCAGCTTGCTCCTGGGCAGGGGCTACACCTTC. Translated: CASSLLLGRGYTF.

CDR3 loop: CATSEAFNEQFF. CDR3 DNA: TGTGCCACCAGCGAGGCTTTCAATGAGCAGTTCTTC. The rearrangement links TRBV15 to TRBJ2-1; no firm D call. Per the germline V gene, CDR1 is LNHNV and CDR2 is YYDKDF (reference sequence). V was clipped by 5 bases and J by 6 bases, with 8 bases between them. This CDR3 spans 12 amino acids.

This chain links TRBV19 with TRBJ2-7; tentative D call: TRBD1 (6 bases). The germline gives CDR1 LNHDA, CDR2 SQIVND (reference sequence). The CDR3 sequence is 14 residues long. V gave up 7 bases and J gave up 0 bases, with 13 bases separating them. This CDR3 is CASKLGGSSYEQYF. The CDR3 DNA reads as TGTGCCAGTAAATTAGGGGGATCCTCCTACGAGCAGTACTTC.

As DNA, the CDR3 is TGTGCCAGCAGACTAGAGCCAGATACGCAGTATTTT. This translates into CASRLEPDTQYF. The chain is built from TRBV11-3 and TRBJ2-3; D is possibly TRBD2 (5 bases). The germline gives CDR1 SGHNT, CDR2 YENEEA. The CDR3 runs to 12 residues. With 6 bases removed from V and 4 bases from J, the gap between germline ends came to 8 bases.

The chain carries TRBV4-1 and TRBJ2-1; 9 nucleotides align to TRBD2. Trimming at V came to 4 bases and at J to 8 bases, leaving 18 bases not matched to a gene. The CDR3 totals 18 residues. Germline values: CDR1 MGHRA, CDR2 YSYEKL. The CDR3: CASSPKGVAGVYYDEQFF. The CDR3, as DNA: TGCGCCAGCAGCCCAAAGGGGGTAGCGGGAGTCTACTATGATGAGCAGTTCTTC.

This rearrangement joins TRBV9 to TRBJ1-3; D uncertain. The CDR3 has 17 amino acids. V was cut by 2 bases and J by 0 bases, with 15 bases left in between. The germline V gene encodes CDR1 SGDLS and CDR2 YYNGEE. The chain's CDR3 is CASSVNVASPSGNTIYF. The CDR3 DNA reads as TGTGCCAGCAGCGTTAATGTGGCCTCCCCCTCTGGAAACACCATATATTTT.

In nucleotides, the CDR3 is TGTGCCTTGGGGGGTTCAGACATGAACACTGAAGCTTTCTTT. As protein: CALGGSDMNTEAFF. The chain has TRBV7-9 and TRBJ1-1, with D perhaps TRBD1 (5 bases). Trimming took 11 bases from V and 0 from J, leaving 16 bases between them. The CDR3 has 14 amino acids. Germline lookup yields CDR1 SEHNR and CDR2 FQNEAQ (reference sequence).

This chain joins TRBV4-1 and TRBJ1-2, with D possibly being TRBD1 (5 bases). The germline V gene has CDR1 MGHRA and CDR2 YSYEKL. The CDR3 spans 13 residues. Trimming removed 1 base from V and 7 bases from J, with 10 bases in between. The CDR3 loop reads CASSQVGVLGYTF. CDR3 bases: TGCGCCAGCAGCCAAGTAGGGGTTCTTGGCTACACCTTC.

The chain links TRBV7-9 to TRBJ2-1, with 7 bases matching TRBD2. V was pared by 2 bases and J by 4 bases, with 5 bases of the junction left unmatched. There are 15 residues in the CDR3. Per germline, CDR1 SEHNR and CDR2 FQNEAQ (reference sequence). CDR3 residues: CASSLRASGYNEQFF. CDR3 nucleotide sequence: TGTGCCAGCAGCTTAAGGGCTAGCGGATACAATGAGCAGTTCTTC. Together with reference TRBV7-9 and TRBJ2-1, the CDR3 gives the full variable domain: DTGVSQNPRHKITKRGQNVTFRCDPISEHNRLYWYRQTLGQGPEFLTYFQNEAQLEKSRLLSDRFSAERPKGSFSTLEIQRTEQGDSAMYLCASSLRASGYNEQFFGPGTRLTVL.

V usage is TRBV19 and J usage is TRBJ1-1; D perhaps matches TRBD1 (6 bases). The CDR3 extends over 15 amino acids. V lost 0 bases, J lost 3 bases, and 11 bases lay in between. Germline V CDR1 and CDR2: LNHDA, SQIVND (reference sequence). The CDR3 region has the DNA TGTGCCAGTAGTATAGATTGGTCAGGGGACACTGAAGCTTTCTTT. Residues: CASSIDWSGDTEAFF.

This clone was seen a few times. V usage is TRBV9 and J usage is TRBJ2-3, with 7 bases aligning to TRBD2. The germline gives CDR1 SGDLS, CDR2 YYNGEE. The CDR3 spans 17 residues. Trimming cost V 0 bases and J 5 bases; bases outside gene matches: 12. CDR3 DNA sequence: TGTGCCAGCAGCGTAGGGACCTTTCCGCGGGAGAAAGATACGCAGTATTTT. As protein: CASSVGTFPREKDTQYF.

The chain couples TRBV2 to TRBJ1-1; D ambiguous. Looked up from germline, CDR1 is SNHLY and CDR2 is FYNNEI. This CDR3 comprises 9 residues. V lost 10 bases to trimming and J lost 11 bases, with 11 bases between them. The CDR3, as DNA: TGTGCCATCGACCGTAGCGCTTTCTTT. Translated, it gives CAIDRSAFF.

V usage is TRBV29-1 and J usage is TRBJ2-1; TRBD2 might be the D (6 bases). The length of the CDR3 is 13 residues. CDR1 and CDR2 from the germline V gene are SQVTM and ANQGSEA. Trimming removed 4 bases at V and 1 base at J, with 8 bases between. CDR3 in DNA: TGCAGCGTTGCGGGAGTGTCCTACAATGAGCAGTTCTTC. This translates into CSVAGVSYNEQFF.

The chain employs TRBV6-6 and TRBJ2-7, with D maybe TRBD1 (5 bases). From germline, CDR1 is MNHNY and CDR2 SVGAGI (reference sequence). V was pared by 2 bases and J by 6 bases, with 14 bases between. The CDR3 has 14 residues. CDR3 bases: TGTGCCAGCAGTTACATATCAGGGTCTGGCGAGCAGTACTTC. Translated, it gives CASSYISGSGEQYF.

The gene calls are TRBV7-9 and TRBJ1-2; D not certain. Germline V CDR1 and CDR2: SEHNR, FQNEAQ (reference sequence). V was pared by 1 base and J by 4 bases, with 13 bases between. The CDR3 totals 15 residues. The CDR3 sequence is CASSLGGALIYGYTF. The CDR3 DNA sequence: TGTGCCAGCAGCTTAGGGGGAGCCCTGATCTATGGCTACACCTTC.

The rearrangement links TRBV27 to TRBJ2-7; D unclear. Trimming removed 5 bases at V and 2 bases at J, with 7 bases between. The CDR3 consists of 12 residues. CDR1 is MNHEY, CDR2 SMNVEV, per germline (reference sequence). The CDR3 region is CASSPRPYEQYF. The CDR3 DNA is TGTGCCAGCAGTCCGCGCCCCTACGAGCAGTACTTC.

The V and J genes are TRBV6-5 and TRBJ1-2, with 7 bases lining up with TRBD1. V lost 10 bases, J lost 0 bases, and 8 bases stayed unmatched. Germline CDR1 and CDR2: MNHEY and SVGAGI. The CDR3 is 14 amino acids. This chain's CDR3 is CATLQGSTNYGYTF. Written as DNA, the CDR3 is TGTGCCACCCTACAGGGGTCAACTAACTATGGCTACACCTTC.

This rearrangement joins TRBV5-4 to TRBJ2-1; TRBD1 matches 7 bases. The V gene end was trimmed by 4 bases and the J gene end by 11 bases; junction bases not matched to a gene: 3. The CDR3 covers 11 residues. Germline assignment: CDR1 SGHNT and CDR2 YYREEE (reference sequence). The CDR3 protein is CASSQGQKQFF. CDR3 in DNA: TGTGCCAGCAGCCAGGGACAGAAGCAGTTCTTC.

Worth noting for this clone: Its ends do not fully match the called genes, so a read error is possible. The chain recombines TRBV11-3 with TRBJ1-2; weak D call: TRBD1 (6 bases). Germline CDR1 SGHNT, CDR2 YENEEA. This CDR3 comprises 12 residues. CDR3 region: CASSLDRHGYTF. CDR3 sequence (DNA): TGTGCCAGCAGTTTAGACAGGCATGGCTACACCTTC.

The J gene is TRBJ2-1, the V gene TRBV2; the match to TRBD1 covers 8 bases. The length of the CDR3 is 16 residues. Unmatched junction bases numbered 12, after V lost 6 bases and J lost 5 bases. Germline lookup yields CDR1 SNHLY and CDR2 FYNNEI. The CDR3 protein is CASRPAPGQVHNEQFF. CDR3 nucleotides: TGTGCCAGCAGGCCTGCCCCGGGACAGGTTCACAATGAGCAGTTCTTC.

Written as DNA, the CDR3 is TGTGCCAGCAGCTTGCTATCCCTGAACACTGAAGCTTTCTTT. Translation: CASSLLSLNTEAFF. This rearrangement joins TRBV5-6 to TRBJ1-1; D remains unclear. CDR1 and CDR2 from the germline V gene are SGHDT and YYEEEE. The CDR3 extends over 14 amino acids. V lost 1 base, J lost 0 bases, and 7 bases lay in between.

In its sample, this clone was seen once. The CDR3 bases are TGTGCCAGCAGCCCCCGGTCGGCAGATACGCAGTATTTT. Encoded protein: CASSPRSADTQYF. V gene TRBV5-4 combines with J gene TRBJ2-3; no firm D call. V shed 4 bases and J shed 4 bases, with 10 bases lying between them. The CDR3 has 13 residues. Germline values: CDR1 SGHNT, CDR2 YYREEE (reference sequence).

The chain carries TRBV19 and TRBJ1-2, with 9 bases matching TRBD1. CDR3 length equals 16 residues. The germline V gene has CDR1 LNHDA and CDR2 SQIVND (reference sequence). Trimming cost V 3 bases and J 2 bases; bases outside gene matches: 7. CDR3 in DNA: TGTGCCAGTAGTATTTATACGGGGACAGGGAACTATGGCTACACCTTC. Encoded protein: CASSIYTGTGNYGYTF.

The CDR3 region is CASSHPRGNYGYTF. Here the CDR3 DNA reads TGTGCCAGCAGCCACCCACGAGGAAACTATGGCTACACCTTC. This chain links TRBV11-2 with TRBJ1-2; no definite D call. The V and J ends lost 5 bases and 2 bases respectively, with 12 bases between them. The CDR3 has 14 residues. The germline V gene encodes CDR1 SGHAT and CDR2 FQNNGV.

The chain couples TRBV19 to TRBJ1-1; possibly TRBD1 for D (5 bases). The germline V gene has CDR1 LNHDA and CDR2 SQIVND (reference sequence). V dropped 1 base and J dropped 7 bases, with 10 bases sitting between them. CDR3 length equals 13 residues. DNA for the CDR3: TGTGCCAGTAGTATAGGACAGTTTAATGAAGCTTTCTTT. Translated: CASSIGQFNEAFF.

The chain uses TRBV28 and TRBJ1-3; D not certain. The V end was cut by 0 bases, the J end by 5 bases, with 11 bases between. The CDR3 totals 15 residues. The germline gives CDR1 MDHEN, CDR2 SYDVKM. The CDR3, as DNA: TGTGCCAGCAGTTTATGGTTATCAGGAAGAAACACCATATATTTT. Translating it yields CASSLWLSGRNTIYF.

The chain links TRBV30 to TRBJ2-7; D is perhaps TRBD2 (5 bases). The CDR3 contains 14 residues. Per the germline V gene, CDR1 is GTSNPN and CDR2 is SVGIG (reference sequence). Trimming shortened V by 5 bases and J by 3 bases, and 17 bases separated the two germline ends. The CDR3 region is CAWQVERVGYEQYF. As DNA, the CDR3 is TGTGCCTGGCAGGTTGAGAGGGTAGGCTACGAGCAGTACTTC.